The entry below describes one T cell receptor (beta chain). The antigen is unknown. Here immunoSEQ multiplex PCR was the method, and the copy in TCRdb shows in-frame clones only, minus some. This table has about 31,000 clones, roughly two thirds appearing once. The record originates from a study of vaccination effects on CD4 cells after COVID-19. Antigen-specific CD4+ T cells were expanded (with viral peptide pools) by the ViraFEST assay ahead of sequencing. Following culture for roughly 10 days, CD4+ T cells were isolated. The sample consisted of CD4+ T cells from PBMCs cultured with HCoV-229E spike peptides, taken before COVID-19 vaccination. This receptor was identified in a human donor who received a COVID-19 vaccine.

The CDR3: CASSLDGTLETQYF. The CDR3 DNA sequence: TGTGCCAGCAGCTTAGACGGGACGCTAGAGACCCAGTACTTC. The chain has TRBV5-4 and TRBJ2-5; D may match TRBD1 or TRBD2 (5 bases each). This CDR3 is 14 amino acids long. V dropped 2 bases and J dropped 4 bases, with 12 bases sitting between them. The germline V gene has CDR1 SGHNT and CDR2 YYREEE (reference sequence).